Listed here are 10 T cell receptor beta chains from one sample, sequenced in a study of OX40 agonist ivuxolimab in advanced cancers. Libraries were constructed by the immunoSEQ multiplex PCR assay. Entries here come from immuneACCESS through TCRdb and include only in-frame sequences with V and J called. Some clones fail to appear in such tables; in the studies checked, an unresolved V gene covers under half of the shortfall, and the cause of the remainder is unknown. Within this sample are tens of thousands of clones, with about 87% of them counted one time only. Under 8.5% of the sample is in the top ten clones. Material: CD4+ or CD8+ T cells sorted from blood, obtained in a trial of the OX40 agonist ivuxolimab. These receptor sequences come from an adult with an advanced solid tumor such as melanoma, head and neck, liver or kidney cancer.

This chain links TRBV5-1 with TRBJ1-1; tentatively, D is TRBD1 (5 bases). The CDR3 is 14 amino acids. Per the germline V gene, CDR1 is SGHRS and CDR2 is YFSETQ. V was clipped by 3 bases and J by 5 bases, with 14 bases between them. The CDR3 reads CASSSSGWGTEAFF. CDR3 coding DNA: TGCGCCAGCAGCTCTTCAGGGTGGGGGACTGAAGCTTTCTTT. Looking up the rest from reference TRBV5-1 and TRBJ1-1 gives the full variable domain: KAGVTQTPRYLIKTRGQQVTLSCSPISGHRSVSWYQQTPGQGLQFLFEYFSETQRNKGNFPGRFSGRQFSNSRSEMNVSTLELGDSALYLCASSSSGWGTEAFFGQGTRLTVV.

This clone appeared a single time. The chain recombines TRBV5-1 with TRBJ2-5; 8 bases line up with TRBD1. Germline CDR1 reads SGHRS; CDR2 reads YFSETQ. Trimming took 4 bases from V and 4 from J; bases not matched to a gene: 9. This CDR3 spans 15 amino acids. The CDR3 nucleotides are TGCGCCAGCAGCCCATTGACAGGGGAAGGAGAGACCCAGTACTTC. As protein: CASSPLTGEGETQYF. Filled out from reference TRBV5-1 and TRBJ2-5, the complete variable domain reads KAGVTQTPRYLIKTRGQQVTLSCSPISGHRSVSWYQQTPGQGLQFLFEYFSETQRNKGNFPGRFSGRQFSNSRSEMNVSTLELGDSALYLCASSPLTGEGETQYFGPGTRLLVL.

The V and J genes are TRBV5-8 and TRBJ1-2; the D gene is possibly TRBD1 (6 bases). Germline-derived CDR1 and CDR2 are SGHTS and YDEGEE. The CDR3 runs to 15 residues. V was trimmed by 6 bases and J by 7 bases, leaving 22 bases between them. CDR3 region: CASTRMGGLYRGYTF. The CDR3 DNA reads TGTGCCAGCACCCGAATGGGGGGGCTCTATCGTGGCTACACCTTC.

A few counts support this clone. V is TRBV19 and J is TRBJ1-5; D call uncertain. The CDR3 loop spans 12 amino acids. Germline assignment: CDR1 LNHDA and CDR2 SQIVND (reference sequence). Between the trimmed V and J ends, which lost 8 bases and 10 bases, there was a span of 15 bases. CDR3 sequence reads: CASPRHVRPQHF. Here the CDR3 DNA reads TGTGCCAGTCCCAGGCACGTTCGACCCCAGCATTTT.

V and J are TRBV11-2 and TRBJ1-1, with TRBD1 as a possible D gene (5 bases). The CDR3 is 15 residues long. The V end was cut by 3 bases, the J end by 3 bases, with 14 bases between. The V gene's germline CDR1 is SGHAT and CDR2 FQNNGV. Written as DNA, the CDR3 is TGTGCCAGCAGCTTCCTGTGGGGGGGGGACACTGAAGCTTTCTTT. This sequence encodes CASSFLWGGDTEAFF.

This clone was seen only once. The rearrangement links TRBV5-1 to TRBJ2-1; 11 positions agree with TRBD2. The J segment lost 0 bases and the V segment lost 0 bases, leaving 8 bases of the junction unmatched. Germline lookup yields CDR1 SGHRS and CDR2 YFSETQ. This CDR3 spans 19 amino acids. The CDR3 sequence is CASSLATSGSLSSYNEQFF. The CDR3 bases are TGCGCCAGCAGCTTGGCAACTAGCGGGAGCCTAAGCTCCTACAATGAGCAGTTCTTC.

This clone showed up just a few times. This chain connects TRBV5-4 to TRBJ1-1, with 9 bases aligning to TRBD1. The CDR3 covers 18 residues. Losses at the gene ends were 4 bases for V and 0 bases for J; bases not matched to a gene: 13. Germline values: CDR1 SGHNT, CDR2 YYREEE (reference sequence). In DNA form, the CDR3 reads TGTGCCAGCAGCCGGACTCGGGGACAGGGCCTAATGAACACTGAAGCTTTCTTT. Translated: CASSRTRGQGLMNTEAFF.

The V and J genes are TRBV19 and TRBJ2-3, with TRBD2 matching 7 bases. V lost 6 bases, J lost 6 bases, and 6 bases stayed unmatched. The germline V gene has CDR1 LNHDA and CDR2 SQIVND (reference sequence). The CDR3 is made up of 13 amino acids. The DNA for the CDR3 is TGTGCCAGTAGGCTGGACGGGGGGGATACGCAGTATTTT. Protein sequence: CASRLDGGDTQYF. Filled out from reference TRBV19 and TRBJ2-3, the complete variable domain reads DGGITQSPKYLFRKEGQNVTLSCEQNLNHDAMYWYRQDPGQGLRLIYYSQIVNDFQKGDIAEGYSVSREKKESFPLTVTSAQKNPTAFYLCASRLDGGDTQYFGPGTRLTVL.

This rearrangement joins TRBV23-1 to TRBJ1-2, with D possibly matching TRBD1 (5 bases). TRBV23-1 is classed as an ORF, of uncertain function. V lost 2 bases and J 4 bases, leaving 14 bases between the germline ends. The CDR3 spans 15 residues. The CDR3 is CASSQRDSLGYGYTF. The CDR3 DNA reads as TGCGCCAGCAGTCAACGTGACAGCCTTGGCTATGGCTACACCTTC.

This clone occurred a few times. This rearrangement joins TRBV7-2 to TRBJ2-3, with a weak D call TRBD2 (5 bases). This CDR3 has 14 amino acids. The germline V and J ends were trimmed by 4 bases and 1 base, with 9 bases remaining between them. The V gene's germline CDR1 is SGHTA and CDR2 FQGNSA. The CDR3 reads CASSSSRGTDTQYF. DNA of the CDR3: TGTGCCAGCAGCTCTAGCAGAGGCACAGATACGCAGTATTTT. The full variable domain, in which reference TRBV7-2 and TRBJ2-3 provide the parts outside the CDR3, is GAGVSQSPSNKVTEKGKDVELRCDPISGHTALYWYRQSLGQGLEFLIYFQGNSAPDKSGLPSDRFSAERTGGSVSTLTIQRTQQEDSAVYLCASSSSRGTDTQYFGPGTRLTVL.